This T cell receptor (beta chain) appears in the sequencing data of a study of blood T cells in healthy people across ages. Findings and limits, study-wide: Diversity of TCR beta correlated strongly with naive T cell percentage.

The CDR3 sequence is 14 residues long. Germline V lookup: CDR1 SGHKS, CDR2 YYEKEE (reference sequence). V was cut by 0 bases and J by 4 bases, with 8 bases left in between. On this clonotype: What it recognizes is unknown.

The authors ran a second PCR of 7 to 11 cycles using a sample-barcoded 5' primer and a J-beta primer mix. MiXCR, applied by TCRdb to the 5' RACE reads, yields one record per CDR3 protein. The sample includes hundreds of thousands of distinct CDR3 sequences, roughly 35% seen only once; the top ten take approximately 13%. The source of this sequence is a young man in good health. This chain uses TRBV5-5 with TRBJ1-3; D not resolved. The sample comprised blood. The CDR3 loop reads CASSLDGAGNTIYF. CDR3 bases: TGTGCCAGCAGCTTGGACGGAGCGGGAAACACCATATATTTT.